This is a list of T cell receptor beta chains from one sample in a study of naive and memory T cell subsets. TCRdb re-called the 5' RACE reads with MiXCR, one entry per CDR3 protein. There are 55,000 to 70,000 distinct CDR3 sequences in the sample; roughly 6.7% occur only once, and 9% to 10% lies in the top ten. The receptors were gathered from a male donor in good health. Each CDR3 is given with its conserved first and last residue. The order of the fields is J gene, V gene, D gene, clone size, CDR3 protein, CDR3 DNA. The D gene is left open where the match is weak. A clone size is listed for some rows: how often the clone was seen (once, few, many), or a class if it is expanded.

J: TRBJ2-7
V: TRBV7-9
D: TRBD1
size: few
CDR3: CASSTTGEDYEQYF
DNA: TGTGCCAGCAGCACGACAGGGGAAGACTACGAGCAGTACTTC

J: TRBJ2-2
V: TRBV14
D: NA
size: few
CDR3: CASSQAVQLSGELFF
DNA: TGTGCCAGCAGCCAAGCGGTTCAGCTTTCCGGGGAGCTGTTTTTT

J: TRBJ1-2
V: TRBV6-2/TRBV6-3
D: NA
size: many
CDR3: CASSYDEGWSYGYTF
DNA: TGTGCCAGCAGTTACGATGAGGGCTGGAGCTATGGCTACACCTTC

J: TRBJ2-5
V: TRBV25-1
D: TRBD2
size: many
CDR3: CASLGLAGEETQYF
DNA: TGTGCCAGCCTGGGACTAGCGGGAGAGGAGACCCAGTACTTC

J: TRBJ1-2
V: TRBV7-9
D: TRBD1
size: NA
CDR3: CASSLSGTGVYGYTF
DNA: TGTGCCAGCAGCTTATCCGGGACAGGGGTCTATGGCTACACCTTC

J: TRBJ1-6
V: TRBV12-3/TRBV12-4
D: NA
size: many
CDR3: CASSRGSPLHF
DNA: TGTGCCAGCAGCCGGGGGTCACCCCTCCACTTT

J: TRBJ1-2
V: TRBV29-1
D: TRBD1
size: few
CDR3: CSGTGIDGLYGYTF
DNA: TGCAGCGGGACAGGGATCGATGGTCTCTATGGCTACACCTTC

J: TRBJ1-2
V: TRBV7-2
D: NA
size: NA
CDR3: CASSHTTGGYTF
DNA: TGTGCCAGCAGTCACACCACTGGGGGCTACACCTTC

J: TRBJ2-3
V: TRBV12-3/TRBV12-4
D: TRBD2
size: few
CDR3: CASSSGGQYF
DNA: TGTGCCAGCAGCAGCGGGGGGCAGTATTTT

J: TRBJ2-3
V: TRBV15
D: NA
size: many
CDR3: CATSTPAGGDTQYF
DNA: TGTGCCACCAGCACACCCGCCGGGGGAGATACGCAGTATTTT

J: TRBJ1-1
V: TRBV12-3/TRBV12-4
D: NA
size: few
CDR3: CASSLYGGPPLEAFF
DNA: TGTGCCAGCAGTTTATACGGGGGTCCCCCTCTTGAAGCTTTCTTT

J: TRBJ1-5
V: TRBV4-1
D: NA
size: NA
CDR3: CASSLLSSREDQPQHF
DNA: TGCGCCAGCAGCCTATTGAGTAGCCGGGAGGATCAGCCCCAGCATTTT

J: TRBJ2-2
V: TRBV6-5
D: NA
size: many
CDR3: CASRAGQSNTGELFF
DNA: TGTGCCAGCAGAGCCGGGCAGTCGAACACCGGGGAGCTGTTTTTT

J: TRBJ1-1
V: TRBV11-2
D: NA
size: many
CDR3: CASSRQMGRTEAFF
DNA: TGTGCCAGCAGCCGTCAAATGGGGAGGACTGAAGCTTTCTTT

J: TRBJ2-3
V: TRBV20-1
D: NA
size: NA
CDR3: CSASISLARTTDTQYF
DNA: TGCAGTGCTAGCATCTCCCTAGCGAGGACCACAGATACGCAGTATTTT

J: TRBJ2-2
V: TRBV6-2/TRBV6-3
D: NA
size: many
CDR3: CASSYGRTTGELFF
DNA: TGTGCCAGCAGTTACGGGCGGACCACCGGGGAGCTGTTTTTT

J: TRBJ1-1
V: TRBV5-1
D: TRBD1
size: NA
CDR3: CASSADREGTEAFF
DNA: TGCGCCAGCAGCGCGGACAGGGAGGGAACTGAAGCTTTCTTT

J: TRBJ2-6
V: TRBV12-3/TRBV12-4
D: NA
size: NA
CDR3: CASSFRRRGLQYSGANVLTF
DNA: TGTGCCAGCAGTTTCAGGAGGCGGGGCCTGCAATACTCTGGGGCCAACGTCCTGACTTTC

J: TRBJ2-2
V: TRBV5-1
D: TRBD1
size: many
CDR3: CASSLTTGGTGELFF
DNA: TGCGCCAGCAGCCTCACGACAGGGGGAACCGGGGAGCTGTTTTTT

J: TRBJ2-2
V: TRBV6-1
D: TRBD1
size: many
CDR3: CASSAGTDNTGELFF
DNA: TGTGCCAGCAGCGCCGGGACAGACAACACCGGGGAGCTGTTTTTT

J: TRBJ2-2
V: TRBV6-6
D: TRBD2
size: few
CDR3: CASSYSLAGNTGELFF
DNA: TGTGCCAGCAGTTACTCCCTAGCGGGAAACACCGGGGAGCTGTTTTTT

J: TRBJ2-3
V: TRBV20-1
D: NA
size: many
CDR3: CSARLQDSSTDTQYF
DNA: TGCAGTGCTAGACTCCAGGACTCTAGCACAGATACGCAGTATTTT

J: TRBJ2-1
V: TRBV7-6
D: TRBD2
size: many
CDR3: CASSAQLYLAGGPPPEQFF
DNA: TGTGCCAGCAGCGCTCAGCTGTATCTAGCGGGGGGGCCCCCCCCTGAGCAGTTCTTC

J: TRBJ1-2
V: TRBV6-4
D: NA
size: NA
CDR3: CASSVNPTDNYGYTF
DNA: TGTGCCAGCAGTGTCAACCCGACGGATAACTATGGCTACACCTTC

J: TRBJ1-1
V: TRBV20-1
D: NA
size: NA
CDR3: CSANLRGNLNTEAFF
DNA: TGCAGTGCTAACCTTAGGGGGAACCTTAACACTGAAGCTTTCTTT

J: TRBJ2-7
V: TRBV20-1
D: NA
size: NA
CDR3: CSARRDSYEQYF
DNA: TGCAGTGCTCGACGGGATTCCTACGAGCAGTACTTC

J: TRBJ2-7
V: TRBV2
D: NA
size: few
CDR3: CASSALQREQYF
DNA: TGTGCCAGCAGTGCTCTCCAAAGGGAGCAGTACTTC

J: TRBJ1-1
V: TRBV4-1
D: NA
size: many
CDR3: CASSHAGQLNTEAFF
DNA: TGCGCCAGCAGCCACGCCGGACAGTTGAACACTGAAGCTTTCTTT

J: TRBJ1-1
V: TRBV5-5
D: TRBD1
size: few
CDR3: CASSFQTGGFVTEAFF
DNA: TGTGCCAGCAGCTTCCAGACAGGGGGCTTTGTAACTGAAGCTTTCTTT

J: TRBJ1-3
V: TRBV29-1
D: TRBD1
size: many
CDR3: CSVDLGGTGSGNTIYF
DNA: TGCAGCGTTGATCTAGGGGGCACAGGGTCTGGAAACACCATATATTTT

J: TRBJ2-5
V: TRBV7-2
D: NA
size: NA
CDR3: CASSLNRQETQYF
DNA: TGTGCCAGCAGCTTAAACAGACAAGAGACCCAGTACTTC

J: TRBJ1-2
V: TRBV13
D: TRBD1
size: once
CDR3: CASSLNGQGANGYTF
DNA: TGTGCCAGCAGCTTAAATGGACAGGGGGCGAACGGCTACACCTTC

J: TRBJ1-4
V: TRBV5-1
D: NA
size: few
CDR3: CASSLSPGTTNEKLFF
DNA: TGCGCCAGCAGCTTGAGTCCCGGGACAACGAATGAAAAACTGTTTTTT

J: TRBJ2-2
V: TRBV6-6
D: NA
size: many
CDR3: CASSQTTGELFF
DNA: TGTGCCAGCAGCCAAACCACCGGGGAGCTGTTTTTT

J: TRBJ1-4
V: TRBV18
D: NA
size: many
CDR3: CASSYQAGIKEKLFF
DNA: TGTGCCAGCTCTTACCAAGCGGGGATTAAGGAAAAACTGTTTTTT

J: TRBJ2-1
V: TRBV29-1
D: TRBD1
size: few
CDR3: CSVEGKGALYDEQFF
DNA: TGCAGCGTTGAAGGAAAGGGGGCTCTTTATGATGAGCAGTTCTTC

J: TRBJ2-1
V: TRBV6-5
D: NA
size: many
CDR3: CASTDRIGEQFF
DNA: TGTGCCAGCACCGACAGGATCGGTGAGCAGTTCTTC

J: TRBJ1-2
V: TRBV29-1
D: NA
size: few
CDR3: CSVEDLRTDLNYGYTF
DNA: TGCAGCGTTGAAGATCTTCGGACAGACCTTAACTATGGCTACACCTTC

J: TRBJ2-1
V: TRBV2
D: NA
size: NA
CDR3: CASRRNSYNEQFF
DNA: TGTGCCAGCAGACGGAACTCCTACAATGAGCAGTTCTTC

J: TRBJ2-1
V: TRBV13
D: TRBD1
size: few
CDR3: CASSPPRDSEADEQFF
DNA: TGTGCCAGCAGCCCCCCCCGGGACAGTGAGGCGGATGAGCAGTTCTTC

J: TRBJ1-6
V: TRBV18
D: TRBD1
size: NA
CDR3: CASSRTTGRDSPLHF
DNA: TGTGCCAGCTCACGTACGACAGGGAGGGATTCACCCCTCCACTTT

J: TRBJ2-7
V: TRBV6-1
D: TRBD1
size: many
CDR3: CASKGQGYEQYF
DNA: TGTGCCAGCAAAGGACAGGGCTACGAGCAGTACTTC

J: TRBJ2-2
V: TRBV12-3/TRBV12-4
D: TRBD2
size: NA
CDR3: CASTTSGGYTGELFF
DNA: TGTGCCAGCACCACTAGCGGGGGATATACCGGGGAGCTGTTTTTT

J: TRBJ2-7
V: TRBV20-1
D: TRBD2
size: many
CDR3: CSAREGASGILEQYF
DNA: TGCAGTGCTAGAGAGGGGGCTAGCGGGATTCTTGAGCAGTACTTC

J: TRBJ2-3
V: TRBV11-2
D: NA
size: NA
CDR3: CASSSELKSTDTQYF
DNA: TGTGCCAGCAGCTCGGAGCTAAAAAGCACAGATACGCAGTATTTT